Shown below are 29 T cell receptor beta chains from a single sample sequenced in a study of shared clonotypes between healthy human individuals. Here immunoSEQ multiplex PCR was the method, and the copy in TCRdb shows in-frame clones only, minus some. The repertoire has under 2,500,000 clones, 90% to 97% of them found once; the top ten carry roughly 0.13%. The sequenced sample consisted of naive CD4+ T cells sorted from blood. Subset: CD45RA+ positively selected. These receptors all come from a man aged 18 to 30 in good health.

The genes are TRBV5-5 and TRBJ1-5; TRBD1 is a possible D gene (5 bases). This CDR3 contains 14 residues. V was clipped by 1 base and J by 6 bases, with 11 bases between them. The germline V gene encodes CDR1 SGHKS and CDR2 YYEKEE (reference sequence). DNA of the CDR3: TGTGCCAGCAGCTTGAGGGGTGAGGGTCAGCCCCAGCATTTT. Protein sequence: CASSLRGEGQPQHF.

CDR3 sequence: CASSRTGGYEQYF. The CDR3 nucleotides are TGTGCCAGCAGTAGAACGGGAGGGTACGAGCAGTACTTC. This sequence joins TRBV25-1 and TRBJ2-7; 8 nucleotides align to TRBD2. Looked up from germline, CDR1 is MGHDK and CDR2 is SYGVNS. V was clipped by 5 bases and J by 4 bases; unmatched bases: 4. This CDR3 has 13 amino acids.

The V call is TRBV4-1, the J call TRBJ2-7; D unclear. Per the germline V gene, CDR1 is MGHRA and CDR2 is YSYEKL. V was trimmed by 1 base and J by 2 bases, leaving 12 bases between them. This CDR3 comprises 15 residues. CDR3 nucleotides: TGCGCCAGCAGCCAAGCCACAGCGTCACCCTACGAGCAGTACTTC. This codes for CASSQATASPYEQYF.

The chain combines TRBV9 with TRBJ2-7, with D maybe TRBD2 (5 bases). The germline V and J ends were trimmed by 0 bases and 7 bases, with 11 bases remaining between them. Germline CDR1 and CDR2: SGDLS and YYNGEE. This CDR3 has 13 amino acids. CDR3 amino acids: CASSVGGWSEQYF. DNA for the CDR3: TGTGCCAGCAGCGTAGGAGGGTGGAGTGAGCAGTACTTC.

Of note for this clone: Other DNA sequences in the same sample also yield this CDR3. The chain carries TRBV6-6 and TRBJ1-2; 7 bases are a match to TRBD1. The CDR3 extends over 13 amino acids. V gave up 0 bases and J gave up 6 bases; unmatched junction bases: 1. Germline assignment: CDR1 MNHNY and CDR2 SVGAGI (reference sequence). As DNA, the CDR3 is TGTGCCAGCAGTTACTCGGGGACAGATGGCTACACCTTC. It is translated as CASSYSGTDGYTF.

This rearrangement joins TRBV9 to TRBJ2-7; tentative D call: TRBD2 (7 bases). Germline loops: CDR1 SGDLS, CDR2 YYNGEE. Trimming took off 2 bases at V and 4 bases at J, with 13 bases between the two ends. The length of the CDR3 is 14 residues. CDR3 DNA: TGTGCCAGCAGCGTGGGGGGGCTCGAGTACGAGCAGTACTTC. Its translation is CASSVGGLEYEQYF.

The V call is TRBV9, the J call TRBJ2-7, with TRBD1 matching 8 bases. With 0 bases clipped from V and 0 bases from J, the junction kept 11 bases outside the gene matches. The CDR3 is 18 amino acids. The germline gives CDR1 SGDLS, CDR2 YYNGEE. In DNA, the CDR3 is TGTGCCAGCAGCGTAGGCACCGGGACAGGATTCCCCTCCTACGAGCAGTACTTC. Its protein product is CASSVGTGTGFPSYEQYF.

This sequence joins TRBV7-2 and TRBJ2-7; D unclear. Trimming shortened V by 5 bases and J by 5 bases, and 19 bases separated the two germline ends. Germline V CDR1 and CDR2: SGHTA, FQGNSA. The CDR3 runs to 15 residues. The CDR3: CASSPTLSLPNEQYF. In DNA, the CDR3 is TGTGCCAGCAGCCCCACCCTATCTTTGCCCAACGAGCAGTACTTC. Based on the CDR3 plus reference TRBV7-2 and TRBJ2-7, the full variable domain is GAGVSQSPSNKVTEKGKDVELRCDPISGHTALYWYRQSLGQGLEFLIYFQGNSAPDKSGLPSDRFSAERTGGSVSTLTIQRTQQEDSAVYLCASSPTLSLPNEQYFGPGTRLTVT.

The CDR3 here is CATSPGTSGRTRNEQFF. For the CDR3, the DNA is TGTGCCACCAGCCCTGGGACTAGCGGGAGGACCCGCAATGAGCAGTTCTTC. V and J are TRBV15 and TRBJ2-1; 15 nucleotides align to TRBD2. Looked up from germline, CDR1 is LNHNV and CDR2 is YYDKDF (reference sequence). Trimming at V came to 5 bases and at J to 6 bases, leaving 8 bases not matched to a gene. The CDR3 runs 17 residues. The whole variable domain, filled in from reference TRBV15 and TRBJ2-1, reads DAMVIQNPRYQVTQFGKPVTLSCSQTLNHNVMYWYQQKSSQAPKLLFHYYDKDFNNEADTPDNFQSRRPNTSFCFLDIRSPGLGDTAMYLCATSPGTSGRTRNEQFFGPGTRLTVL.

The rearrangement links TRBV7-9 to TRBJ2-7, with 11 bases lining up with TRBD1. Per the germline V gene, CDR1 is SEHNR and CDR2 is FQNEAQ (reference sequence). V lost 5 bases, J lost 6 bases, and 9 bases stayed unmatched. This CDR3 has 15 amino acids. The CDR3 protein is CASSRFGQGAVEQYF. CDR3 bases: TGTGCCAGCAGCCGCTTTGGACAGGGGGCTGTCGAGCAGTACTTC.

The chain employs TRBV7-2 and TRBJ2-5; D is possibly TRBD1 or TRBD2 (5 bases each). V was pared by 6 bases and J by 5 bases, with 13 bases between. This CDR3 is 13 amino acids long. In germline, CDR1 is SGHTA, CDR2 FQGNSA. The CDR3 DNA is TGTGCCAGCAGGTCAGCAGGGACGGAGACCCAGTACTTC. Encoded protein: CASRSAGTETQYF.

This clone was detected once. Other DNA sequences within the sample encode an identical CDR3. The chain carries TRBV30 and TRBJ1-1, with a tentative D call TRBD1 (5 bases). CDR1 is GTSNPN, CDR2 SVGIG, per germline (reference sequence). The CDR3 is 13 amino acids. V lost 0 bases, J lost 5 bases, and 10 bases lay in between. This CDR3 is CAWSVTGGTEAFF. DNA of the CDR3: TGTGCCTGGAGTGTCACAGGAGGGACTGAAGCTTTCTTT.

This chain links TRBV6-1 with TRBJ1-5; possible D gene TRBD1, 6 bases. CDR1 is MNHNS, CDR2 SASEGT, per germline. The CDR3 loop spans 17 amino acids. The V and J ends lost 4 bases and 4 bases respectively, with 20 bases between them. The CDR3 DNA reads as TGTGCCAGCAGTGGGGGTGTGGGGTGGCAGGGGAATCAGCCCCAGCATTTT. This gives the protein CASSGGVGWQGNQPQHF.

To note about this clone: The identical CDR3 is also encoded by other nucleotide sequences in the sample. The CDR3 is CASSLGSGRGETQYF. Here the CDR3 DNA reads TGTGCCAGCAGCTTGGGTAGCGGGAGGGGGGAGACCCAGTACTTC. The chain joins TRBV5-4 to TRBJ2-5; 11 bases map to TRBD2. Germline V gives CDR1 SGHNT, CDR2 YYREEE (reference sequence). The CDR3 runs 15 residues. Trimming removed 0 bases from V and 5 bases from J; junction bases left unmatched: 3.

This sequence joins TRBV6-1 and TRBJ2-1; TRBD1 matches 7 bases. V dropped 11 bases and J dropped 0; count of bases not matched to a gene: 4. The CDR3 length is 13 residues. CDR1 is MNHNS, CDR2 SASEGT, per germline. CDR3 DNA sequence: TGTGCCGGGGGACAGAGCTCCTACAATGAGCAGTTCTTC. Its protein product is CAGGQSSYNEQFF.

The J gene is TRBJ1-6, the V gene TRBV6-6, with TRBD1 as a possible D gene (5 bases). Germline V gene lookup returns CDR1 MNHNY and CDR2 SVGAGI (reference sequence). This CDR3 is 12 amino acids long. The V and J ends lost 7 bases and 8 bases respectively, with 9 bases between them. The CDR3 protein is CASMQGYSPLHF. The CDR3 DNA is TGTGCCAGCATGCAGGGATATTCACCCCTCCACTTT.

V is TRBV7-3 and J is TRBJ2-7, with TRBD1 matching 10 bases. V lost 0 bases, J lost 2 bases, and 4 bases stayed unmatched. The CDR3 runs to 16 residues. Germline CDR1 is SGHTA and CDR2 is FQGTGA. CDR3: CASSLTGTGVTYEQYF. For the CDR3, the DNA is TGTGCCAGCAGCTTAACAGGGACAGGGGTTACCTACGAGCAGTACTTC.

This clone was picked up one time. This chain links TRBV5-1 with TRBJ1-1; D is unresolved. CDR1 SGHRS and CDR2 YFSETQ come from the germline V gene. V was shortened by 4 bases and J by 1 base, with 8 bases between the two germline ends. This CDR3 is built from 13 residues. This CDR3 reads CASSKEGNTEAFF. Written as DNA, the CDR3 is TGCGCCAGCAGCAAGGAAGGGAACACTGAAGCTTTCTTT.

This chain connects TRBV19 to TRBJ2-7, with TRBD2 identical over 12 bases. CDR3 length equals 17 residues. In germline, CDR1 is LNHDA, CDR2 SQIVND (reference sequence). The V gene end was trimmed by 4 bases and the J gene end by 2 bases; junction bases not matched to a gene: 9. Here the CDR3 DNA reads TGTGCCAGTAGTACCGTTCCACTAGCGGGAGGAACCTACGAGCAGTACTTC. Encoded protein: CASSTVPLAGGTYEQYF.

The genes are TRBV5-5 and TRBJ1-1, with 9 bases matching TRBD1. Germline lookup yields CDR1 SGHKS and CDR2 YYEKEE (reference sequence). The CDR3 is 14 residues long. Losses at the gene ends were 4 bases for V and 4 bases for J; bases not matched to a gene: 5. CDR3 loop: CASSGGQGLTEAFF. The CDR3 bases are TGTGCCAGCAGCGGAGGACAGGGGCTCACTGAAGCTTTCTTT.

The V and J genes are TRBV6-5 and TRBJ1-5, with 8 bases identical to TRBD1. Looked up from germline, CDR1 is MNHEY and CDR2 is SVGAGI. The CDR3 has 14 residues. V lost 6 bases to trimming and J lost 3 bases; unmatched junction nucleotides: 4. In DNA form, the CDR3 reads TGTGCCAGCAGCCTGGACAGGGTCAATCAGCCCCAGCATTTT. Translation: CASSLDRVNQPQHF.

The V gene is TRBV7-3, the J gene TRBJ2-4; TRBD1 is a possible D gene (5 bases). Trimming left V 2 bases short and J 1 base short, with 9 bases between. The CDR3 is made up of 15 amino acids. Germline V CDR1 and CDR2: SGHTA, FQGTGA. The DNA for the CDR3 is TGTGCCAGCAGCTTAGTAGGGGATGCCAAAAACATTCAGTACTTC. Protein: CASSLVGDAKNIQYF.

The CDR3 DNA reads TGTGCCTGGACGACAGGGGGTAATGGCTACACCTTC. Protein sequence: CAWTTGGNGYTF. The chain couples TRBV30 to TRBJ1-2; 9 bases agree with TRBD1. The V segment lost 4 bases and the J segment 6 bases; nucleotides outside the gene matches: 3. From germline, CDR1 is GTSNPN and CDR2 SVGIG (reference sequence). The CDR3 sequence is 12 residues long. Together with reference TRBV30 and TRBJ1-2, the CDR3 gives the full variable domain: SQTIHQWPATLVQPVGSPLSLECTVEGTSNPNLYWYRQAAGRGLQLLFYSVGIGQISSEVPQNLSASRPQDRQFILSSKKLLLSDSGFYLCAWTTGGNGYTFGSGTRLTVV.

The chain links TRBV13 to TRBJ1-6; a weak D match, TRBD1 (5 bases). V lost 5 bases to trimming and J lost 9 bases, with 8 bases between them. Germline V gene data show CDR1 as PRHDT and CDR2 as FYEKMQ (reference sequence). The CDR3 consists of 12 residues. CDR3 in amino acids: CASSRRGSPLHF. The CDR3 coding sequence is TGTGCCAGCAGCAGAAGGGGTTCACCCCTCCACTTT.

DNA of the CDR3: TGTGCCAGCAGGGACCGCCCCGGGGAGCTGTTTTTT. Protein: CASRDRPGELFF. The chain combines TRBV6-5 with TRBJ2-2; D gene ambiguous. V lost 6 bases and J lost 6, with 8 bases in between. CDR3 length: 12 amino acids. CDR1 is MNHEY, CDR2 SVGAGI, per germline.

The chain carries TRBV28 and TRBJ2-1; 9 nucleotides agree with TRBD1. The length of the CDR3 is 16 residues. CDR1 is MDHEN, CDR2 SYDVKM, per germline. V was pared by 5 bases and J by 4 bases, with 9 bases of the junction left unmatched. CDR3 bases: TGTGCCAGCAGTAAAACCGGGACAGGGACTTACAATGAGCAGTTCTTC. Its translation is CASSKTGTGTYNEQFF.

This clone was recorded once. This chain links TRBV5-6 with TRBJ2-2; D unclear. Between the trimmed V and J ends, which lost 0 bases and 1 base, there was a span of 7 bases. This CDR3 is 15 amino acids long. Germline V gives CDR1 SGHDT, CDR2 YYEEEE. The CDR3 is CASSLVGQNTGELFF. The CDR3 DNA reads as TGTGCCAGCAGCTTGGTGGGTCAGAACACCGGGGAGCTGTTTTTT.

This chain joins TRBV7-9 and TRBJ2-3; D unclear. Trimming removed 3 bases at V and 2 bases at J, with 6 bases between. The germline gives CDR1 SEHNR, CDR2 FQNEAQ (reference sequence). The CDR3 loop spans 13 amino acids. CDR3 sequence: CASSLVFTDTQYF. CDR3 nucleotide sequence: TGTGCCAGCAGCTTGGTCTTCACAGATACGCAGTATTTT.

CDR3 sequence: CASSTGGGAYNEQFF. The CDR3 DNA reads TGTGCCAGTAGTACTGGAGGGGGGGCCTACAATGAGCAGTTCTTC. The chain couples TRBV19 to TRBJ2-1; a weak D match, TRBD2 (7 bases). Germline V gives CDR1 LNHDA, CDR2 SQIVND (reference sequence). The CDR3 is made up of 15 amino acids. V was clipped by 4 bases and J by 2 bases, with 12 bases between them.